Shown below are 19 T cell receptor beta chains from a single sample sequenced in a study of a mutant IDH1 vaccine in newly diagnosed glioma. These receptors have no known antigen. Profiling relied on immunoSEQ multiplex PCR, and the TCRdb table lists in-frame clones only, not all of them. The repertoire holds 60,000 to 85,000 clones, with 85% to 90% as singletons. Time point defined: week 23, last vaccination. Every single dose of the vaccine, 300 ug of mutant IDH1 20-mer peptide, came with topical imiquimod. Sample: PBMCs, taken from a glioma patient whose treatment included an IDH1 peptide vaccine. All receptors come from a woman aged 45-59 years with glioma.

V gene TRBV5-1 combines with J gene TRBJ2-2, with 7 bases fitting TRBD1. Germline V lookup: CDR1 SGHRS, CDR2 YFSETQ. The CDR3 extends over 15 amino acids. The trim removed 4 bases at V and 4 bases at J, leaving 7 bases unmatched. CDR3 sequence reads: CASSIGTAATGELFF. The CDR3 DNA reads TGCGCCAGCAGCATCGGGACAGCCGCCACCGGGGAGCTGTTTTTT. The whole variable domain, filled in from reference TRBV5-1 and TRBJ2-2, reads KAGVTQTPRYLIKTRGQQVTLSCSPISGHRSVSWYQQTPGQGLQFLFEYFSETQRNKGNFPGRFSGRQFSNSRSEMNVSTLELGDSALYLCASSIGTAATGELFFGEGSRLTVL.

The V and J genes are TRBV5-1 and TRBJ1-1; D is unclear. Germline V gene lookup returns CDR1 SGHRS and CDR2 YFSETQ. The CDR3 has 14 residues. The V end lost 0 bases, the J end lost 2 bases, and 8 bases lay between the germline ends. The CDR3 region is CASSLEQTNTEAFF. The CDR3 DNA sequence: TGCGCCAGCAGCTTGGAACAGACAAACACTGAAGCTTTCTTT.

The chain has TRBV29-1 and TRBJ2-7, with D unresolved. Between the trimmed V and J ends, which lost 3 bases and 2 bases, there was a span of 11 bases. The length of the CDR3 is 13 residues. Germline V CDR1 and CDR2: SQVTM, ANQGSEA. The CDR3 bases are TGCAGCGTTGATAATCCCGAGGCCTACGAGCAGTACTTC. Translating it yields CSVDNPEAYEQYF.

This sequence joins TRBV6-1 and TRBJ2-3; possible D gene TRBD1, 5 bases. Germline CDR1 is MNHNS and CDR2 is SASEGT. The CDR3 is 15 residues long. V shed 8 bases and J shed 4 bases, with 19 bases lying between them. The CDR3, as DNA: TGTGCCAGCTCCCGCCAGGGTTCTGATCCAGATACGCAGTATTTT. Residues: CASSRQGSDPDTQYF.

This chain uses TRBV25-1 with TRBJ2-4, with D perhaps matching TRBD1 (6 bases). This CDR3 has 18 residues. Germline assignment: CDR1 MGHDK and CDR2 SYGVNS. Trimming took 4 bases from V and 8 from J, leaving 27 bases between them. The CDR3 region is CASSAGTPNSPGEYIQYF. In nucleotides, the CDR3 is TGTGCCAGCAGTGCTGGGACACCCAACTCACCAGGCGAATACATTCAGTACTTC.

The CDR3 sequence: CASSWLGIQYF. The CDR3 nucleotides read TGTGCCAGCAGTTGGTTAGGCATTCAGTACTTC. This sequence joins TRBV6-5 and TRBJ2-4; no firm D call. With 4 bases removed from V and 9 bases from J, the gap between germline ends came to 7 bases. Germline V lookup: CDR1 MNHEY, CDR2 SVGAGI. The CDR3 is made up of 11 amino acids.

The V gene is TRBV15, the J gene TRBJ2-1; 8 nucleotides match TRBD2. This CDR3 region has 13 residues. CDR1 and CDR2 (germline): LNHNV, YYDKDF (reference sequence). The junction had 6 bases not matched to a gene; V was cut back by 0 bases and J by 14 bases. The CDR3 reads CATSRDPAGAKFF. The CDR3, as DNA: TGTGCCACCAGCAGAGATCCAGCGGGAGCTAAGTTCTTC.

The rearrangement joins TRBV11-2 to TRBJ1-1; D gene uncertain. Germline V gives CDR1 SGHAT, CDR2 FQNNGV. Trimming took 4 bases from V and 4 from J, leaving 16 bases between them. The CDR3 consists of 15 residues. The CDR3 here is CASSSPEGWGTEAFF. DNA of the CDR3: TGTGCCAGCAGCTCCCCTGAGGGCTGGGGCACTGAAGCTTTCTTT.

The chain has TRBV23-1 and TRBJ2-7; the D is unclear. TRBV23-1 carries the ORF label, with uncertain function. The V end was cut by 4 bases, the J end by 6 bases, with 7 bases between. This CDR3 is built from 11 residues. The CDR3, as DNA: TGCGCCAGCAGTCTGATTTGCGAGCAGTACTTC. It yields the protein CASSLICEQYF.

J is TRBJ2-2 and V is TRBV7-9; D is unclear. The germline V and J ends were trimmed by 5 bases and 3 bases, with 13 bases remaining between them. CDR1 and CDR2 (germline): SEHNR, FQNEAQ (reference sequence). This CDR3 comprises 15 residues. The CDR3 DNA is TGTGCCAGCAGCCCAAGGTTCGGGTACACCGGGGAGCTGTTTTTT. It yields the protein CASSPRFGYTGELFF.

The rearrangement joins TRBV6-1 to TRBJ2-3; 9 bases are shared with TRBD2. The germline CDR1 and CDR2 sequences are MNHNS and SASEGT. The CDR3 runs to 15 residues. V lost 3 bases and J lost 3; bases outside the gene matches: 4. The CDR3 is CASSDVAGVTDTQYF. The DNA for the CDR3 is TGTGCCAGCAGTGACGTAGCGGGAGTGACAGATACGCAGTATTTT.

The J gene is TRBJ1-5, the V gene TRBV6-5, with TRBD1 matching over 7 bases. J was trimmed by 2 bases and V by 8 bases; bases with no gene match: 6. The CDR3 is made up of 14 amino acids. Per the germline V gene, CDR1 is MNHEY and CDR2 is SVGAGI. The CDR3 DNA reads TGTGCCAGCCTGCGACAGGGAGGCAATCAGCCCCAGCATTTT. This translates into CASLRQGGNQPQHF.

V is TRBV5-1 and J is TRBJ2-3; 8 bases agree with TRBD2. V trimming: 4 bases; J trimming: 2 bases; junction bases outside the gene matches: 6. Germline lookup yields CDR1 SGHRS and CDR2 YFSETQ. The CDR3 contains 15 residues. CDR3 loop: CASSVGRAPTDTQYF. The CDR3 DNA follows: TGCGCCAGCAGCGTCGGGAGGGCCCCCACAGATACGCAGTATTTT.

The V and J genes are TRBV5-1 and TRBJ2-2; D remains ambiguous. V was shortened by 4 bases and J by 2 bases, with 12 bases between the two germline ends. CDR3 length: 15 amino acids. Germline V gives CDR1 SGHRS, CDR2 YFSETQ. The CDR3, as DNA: TGCGCCAGCAGCCACCCGGACGGAAACACCGGGGAGCTGTTTTTT. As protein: CASSHPDGNTGELFF.

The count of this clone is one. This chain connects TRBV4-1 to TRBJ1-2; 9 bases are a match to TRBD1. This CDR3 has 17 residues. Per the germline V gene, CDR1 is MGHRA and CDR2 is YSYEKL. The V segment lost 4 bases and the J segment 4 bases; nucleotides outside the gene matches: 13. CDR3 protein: CASSPYTGQGRSYGYTF. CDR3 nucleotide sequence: TGCGCCAGCAGCCCATATACGGGACAGGGTCGGAGCTATGGCTACACCTTC.

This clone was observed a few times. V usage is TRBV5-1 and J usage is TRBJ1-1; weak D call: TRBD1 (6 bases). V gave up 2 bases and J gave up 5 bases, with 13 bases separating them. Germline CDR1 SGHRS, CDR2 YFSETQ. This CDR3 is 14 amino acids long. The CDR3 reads CASSFKQGGTEAFF. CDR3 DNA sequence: TGCGCCAGCAGCTTCAAACAGGGAGGAACTGAAGCTTTCTTT.

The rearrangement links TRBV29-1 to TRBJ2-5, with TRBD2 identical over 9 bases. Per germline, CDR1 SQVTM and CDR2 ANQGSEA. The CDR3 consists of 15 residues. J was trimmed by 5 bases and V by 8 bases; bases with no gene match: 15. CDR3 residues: CSPQKGGRACETQYF. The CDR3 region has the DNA TGCAGCCCCCAAAAGGGCGGGAGGGCCTGTGAGACCCAGTACTTC.

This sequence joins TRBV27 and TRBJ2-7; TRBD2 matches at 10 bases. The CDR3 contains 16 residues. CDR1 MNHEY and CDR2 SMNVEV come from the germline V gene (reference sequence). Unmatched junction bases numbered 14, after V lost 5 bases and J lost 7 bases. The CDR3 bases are TGTGCCAGCAGTCCCCAACGCAGCGGGAGGGCGTGGGAGCAGTACTTC. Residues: CASSPQRSGRAWEQYF.

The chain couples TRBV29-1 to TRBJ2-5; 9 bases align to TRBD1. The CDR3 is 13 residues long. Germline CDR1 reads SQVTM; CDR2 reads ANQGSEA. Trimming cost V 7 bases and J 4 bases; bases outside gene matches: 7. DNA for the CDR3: TGCAGCGCCAGGGAGGGACAGGGAGAGACCCAGTACTTC. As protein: CSAREGQGETQYF.